This T cell receptor (beta chain) was sequenced during a study of Ad26.COV2.S vaccination and SARS-CoV-2 variants. Looking at the study overall: Ad26.COV2.S was injected intramuscularly once or twice, 56 days apart. Study-wide results and limits: Analyses of TCR breadth and depth may have underestimated total T cell responses.

Germline CDR1 SGHVS, CDR2 FQNEAQ. With 6 bases removed from V and 2 bases from J, the gap between germline ends came to 16 bases. The CDR3 loop spans 15 amino acids. As to treatment: 19 received Ad26.COV2.S at low or high dose, single or two shots; about 5 received placebo; per-sample allocation not given. Samples were taken on day 63 after the first vaccine or placebo injection. Adults aged 18-55 years in Boston included the donor. An Ad26 vector expressing Wuhan-strain SARS-CoV-2 spike constituted the vaccine. The method was immunoSEQ multiplex PCR; TCRdb's version includes in-frame clones alone and lacks a portion of them. The table records about 480,000 clones, approximately 90% of them present only once. Notes on this clone: The antigen remains undetermined.

This chain links TRBV7-8 with TRBJ1-1, with D tentatively TRBD1 (5 bases). Sequencing used peripheral blood, obtained in a trial of Ad26.COV2.S vaccine versus placebo. The sequence came from a person aged 18-60 years who received the Ad26.COV2.S COVID-19 vaccine or a placebo. CDR3 bases: TGTGCCAGCAGAGGACAAGGTGGCGATAACACTGAAGCTTTCTTT. As protein: CASRGQGGDNTEAFF.